The sequence of this T cell receptor beta chain was determined in a study of shared clonotypes between healthy human individuals. The CDR3 has 16 amino acids. Trimming stripped 6 bases from V and 3 bases from J, with 18 bases between. The germline V gene encodes CDR1 SGHVS and CDR2 FQNEAQ. Clones were read by immunoSEQ multiplex PCR, and TCRdb kept only the in-frame ones, dropping some. Counted here are 2 million to 2.5 million clones, approximately 96% occurring once; the ten biggest clones make up around 0.13%. The sequencing sample was made of naive CD4+ T cells sorted from blood. Subset meaning: CD45RA+ positively selected. This chain links TRBV7-8 with TRBJ1-5; D gene unclear. This TCR came from a man between 18 and 35 years old in good health. CDR3 residues: CASSPEMAAINQPQHF. The CDR3 nucleotides are TGTGCCAGCAGTCCAGAAATGGCAGCGATCAATCAGCCCCAGCATTTT.